This TCR beta chain was found in a study of blood T cell repertoires in COVID-19. CDR3 size: 13 residues. Germline assignment: CDR1 SEHNR and CDR2 FQNEAQ (reference sequence). Trimming removed 5 bases from V and 12 bases from J, with 17 bases in between. As originally analysed: Nucleated cell number was recorded as an estimate derived from reference gene primer amplification. Profiled with immunoSEQ multiplex PCR; TCRdb holds only in-frame clones, not every one. That table gives V, J and clone size, and the DNA gave D and trimming. The sample carries about 150,000 clones, around three quarters recorded once.

The sequence was obtained from a woman in her 70s in a cohort exposed to, infected with or recovered from COVID-19 (not recorded which). The V call is TRBV7-9, the J call TRBJ2-1; D possibly corresponds to TRBD2 (5 bases). Sequenced: PBMCs or T cells enriched from blood (not recorded which). DNA of the CDR3: TGTGCCAGCAGCGTTAGATGGGCGGAGGTGCAGTTCTTC. Translating it yields CASSVRWAEVQFF.